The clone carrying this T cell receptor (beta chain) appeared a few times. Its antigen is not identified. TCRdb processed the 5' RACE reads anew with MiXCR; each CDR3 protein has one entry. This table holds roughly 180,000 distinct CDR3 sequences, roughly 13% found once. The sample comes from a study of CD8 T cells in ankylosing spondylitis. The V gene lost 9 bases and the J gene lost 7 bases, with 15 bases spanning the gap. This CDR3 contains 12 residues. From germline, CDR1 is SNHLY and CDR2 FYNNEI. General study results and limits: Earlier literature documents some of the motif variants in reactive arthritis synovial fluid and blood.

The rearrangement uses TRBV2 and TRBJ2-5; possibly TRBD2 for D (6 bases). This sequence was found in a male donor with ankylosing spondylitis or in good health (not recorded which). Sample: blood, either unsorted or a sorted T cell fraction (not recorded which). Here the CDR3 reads CASAGLAGTQYF. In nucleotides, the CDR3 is TGTGCCAGTGCGGGGCTCGCGGGGACCCAGTACTTC.